This T cell receptor (beta chain) was identified in a study of blood T cells in healthy people across ages. Points from the study as a whole: TCR beta diversity, measured per million T cells, fell in a roughly linear way with age.

CDR3 length: 15 amino acids. Germline CDR1 and CDR2: SGHRS and YFSETQ. The V gene end was trimmed by 1 base and the J gene end by 5 bases; junction bases not matched to a gene: 4. The use of a sample-barcoded 5' primer and a J-beta primer mix characterized a second PCR of roughly 6 to 11 cycles. Each cDNA molecule, via a template-switch adaptor with 12 random nucleotides, was tagged. Each CDR3 protein gets one entry after TCRdb re-called the 5' RACE reads with MiXCR. The sample has roughly 930,000 distinct CDR3 sequences, around 48% seen once; the top ten hold roughly 13%. As regards this clonotype: The antigen remains undetermined.

The rearrangement joins TRBV5-1 to TRBJ2-3, with 10 bases lining up with TRBD2. This TCR was sampled from a man under 40 in good health. The material sequenced was blood. CDR3: CASSLSSGGGDTQYF. The CDR3 DNA sequence: TGCGCCAGCAGCTTGTCTAGCGGGGGAGGAGATACGCAGTATTTT.